This T cell receptor beta chain derives from a study of CD4 T cell repertoires in COVID-19. Study results and caveats: Several top expanded SARS-CoV-2-reactive clonotypes were shared by two or three memory subsets. SARS-CoV and/or HKU1 spike cultures shared between 7 and 25% of SARS-CoV-2 clonotypes.

This clone has just a few counts. Antigen: not known. Sequencing was performed with immunoSEQ multiplex PCR; in TCRdb, only in-frame clones are kept and a portion is missing. The table has 70,000 to 95,000 clones, approximately 83% seen once. Germline assignment: CDR1 MNHEY and CDR2 SVGAGI. V lost 8 bases, J lost 4 bases, and 17 bases lay in between. CDR3 length: 14 residues. Mild-to-severe COVID-19 survivors were the donors. No culture step preceded sequencing of the ex vivo isolated memory T cells. This receptor was taken from a human donor who had COVID-19. The chain employs TRBV6-5 and TRBJ1-1, with a weak D call TRBD1 (5 bases). Source: CD4+ T cells from peripheral blood, taken after recovery from COVID-19. The CDR3 loop reads CASHGTRAGTEAFF. The DNA for the CDR3 is TGTGCCAGCCACGGGACCAGGGCGGGCACTGAAGCTTTCTTT.